These T cell receptor beta chains were read from a single sample in a study of chemoradiotherapy in HPV16-positive cancers. Clones were sequenced by immunoSEQ multiplex PCR, and TCRdb holds only the in-frame ones, with some missing. Of about 9,000 clones listed, approximately 84% are singletons. Source: tumor tissue, taken from a patient who underwent chemoradiotherapy. These receptors were taken from a human donor with HPV-associated anogenital cancer. The CDR3 runs from the conserved cysteine through the conserved F or W. Each record gives: V gene, clone size, D gene, J gene, CDR3 protein, CDR3 DNA. A D gene is named only where the DNA matches it firmly. Size is omitted from some rows. Given values are once, few, many or a class for expanded clones.

V gene: TRBV30
clone size: few
D gene: -
J gene: TRBJ1-2
CDR3 protein: CAWKGTARLGYGYTF
CDR3 DNA: TGTGCCTGGAAAGGCACCGCGCGCCTGGGATATGGCTACACCTTC

V gene: TRBV4-2
clone size: -
D gene: TRBD1
J gene: TRBJ1-2
CDR3 protein: CASSQGRDSVYGYTF
CDR3 DNA: TGTGCCAGCAGCCAAGGACGGGACAGCGTCTATGGCTACACCTTC

V gene: TRBV27
clone size: -
D gene: TRBD1
J gene: TRBJ2-2
CDR3 protein: CASSFSGQGIGELFF
CDR3 DNA: TGTGCCAGCAGTTTCTCAGGACAGGGGATCGGGGAGCTGTTTTTT

V gene: TRBV7-2
clone size: -
D gene: TRBD2
J gene: TRBJ2-2
CDR3 protein: CASSLRDPLAGGELFF
CDR3 DNA: TGTGCCAGCAGCTTAAGGGACCCTTTAGCGGGAGGGGAGCTGTTTTTT

V gene: TRBV6-4
clone size: -
D gene: TRBD1
J gene: TRBJ2-3
CDR3 protein: CASSPGTVSDTQYF
CDR3 DNA: TGTGCCAGCAGTCCCGGGACAGTATCAGATACGCAGTATTTT

V gene: TRBV15
clone size: -
D gene: -
J gene: TRBJ2-6
CDR3 protein: CATSREVVGSGANVLTF
CDR3 DNA: TGTGCCACCAGCAGAGAAGTGGTGGGCTCTGGGGCCAACGTCCTGACTTTC

V gene: TRBV4-2
clone size: -
D gene: -
J gene: TRBJ2-7
CDR3 protein: CASSQGGPGTGQQYF
CDR3 DNA: TGTGCCAGCAGCCAGGGTGGCCCCGGAACAGGGCAGCAGTACTTC

V gene: TRBV2
clone size: -
D gene: -
J gene: TRBJ1-4
CDR3 protein: CASSGGFFEKLFF
CDR3 DNA: TGTGCCAGCAGTGGGGGCTTTTTTGAAAAACTGTTTTTT

V gene: TRBV5-5
clone size: -
D gene: -
J gene: TRBJ2-7
CDR3 protein: CASSLAASYEQYF
CDR3 DNA: TGTGCCAGCAGCTTGGCGGCCTCCTACGAGCAGTACTTC

V gene: TRBV18
clone size: few
D gene: TRBD1
J gene: TRBJ1-2
CDR3 protein: CASSRDSSYGYTF
CDR3 DNA: TGTGCCAGCTCACGGGACAGCTCCTATGGCTACACCTTC

V gene: TRBV27
clone size: -
D gene: TRBD1
J gene: TRBJ1-4
CDR3 protein: CASAPVGTGPLLEKLFF
CDR3 DNA: TGTGCCAGCGCCCCGGTCGGGACAGGCCCCTTGTTGGAAAAACTGTTTTTT

V gene: TRBV19
clone size: -
D gene: -
J gene: TRBJ2-3
CDR3 protein: CASSIASATPDTQYF
CDR3 DNA: TGTGCCAGTAGTATCGCTAGCGCGACGCCCGATACGCAGTATTTT

V gene: TRBV2
clone size: few
D gene: -
J gene: TRBJ2-7
CDR3 protein: CASSTDRIYEQYF
CDR3 DNA: TGTGCCAGCAGTACTGACAGAATCTACGAGCAGTACTTC

V gene: TRBV27
clone size: -
D gene: -
J gene: TRBJ2-7
CDR3 protein: CASSLSGGVQYF
CDR3 DNA: TGTGCCAGCAGTTTATCAGGGGGAGTGCAGTACTTC

V gene: TRBV7-2
clone size: -
D gene: TRBD1
J gene: TRBJ1-4
CDR3 protein: CASSFNMGQGNEKLFF
CDR3 DNA: TGTGCCAGCAGCTTCAACATGGGACAGGGGAATGAAAAACTGTTTTTT

V gene: TRBV27
clone size: -
D gene: TRBD2
J gene: TRBJ2-5
CDR3 protein: CASSSFGLAGGGETQYF
CDR3 DNA: TGTGCCAGCAGTTCCTTTGGACTAGCGGGGGGCGGGGAGACCCAGTACTTC

V gene: TRBV2
clone size: -
D gene: -
J gene: TRBJ1-1
CDR3 protein: CASSKEGSHRGMNTEAFF
CDR3 DNA: TGTGCCAGCAGTAAGGAAGGGTCCCACCGCGGAATGAACACTGAAGCTTTCTTT

V gene: TRBV14
clone size: -
D gene: -
J gene: TRBJ2-4
CDR3 protein: CASSQDAKNIQYF
CDR3 DNA: TGTGCCAGCAGCCAAGATGCAAAAAACATTCAGTACTTC

V gene: TRBV9
clone size: -
D gene: TRBD1
J gene: TRBJ1-3
CDR3 protein: CASSVRDRGNTIYF
CDR3 DNA: TGTGCCAGCAGCGTACGGGACAGAGGAAACACCATATATTTT

V gene: TRBV9
clone size: -
D gene: -
J gene: TRBJ1-3
CDR3 protein: CASSATVSGNTIYF
CDR3 DNA: TGTGCCAGCAGCGCGACAGTCTCTGGAAACACCATATATTTT

V gene: TRBV2
clone size: few
D gene: -
J gene: TRBJ2-2
CDR3 protein: CASSLARNGGELFF
CDR3 DNA: TGTGCCAGCAGTCTTGCTAGGAATGGCGGGGAGCTGTTTTTT

V gene: TRBV11-3
clone size: -
D gene: TRBD1
J gene: TRBJ2-5
CDR3 protein: CASSLRQGQETQYF
CDR3 DNA: TGTGCCAGCAGCCTTAGACAGGGACAAGAGACCCAGTACTTC

V gene: TRBV20-1
clone size: -
D gene: -
J gene: TRBJ2-3
CDR3 protein: CSARSGDTQYF
CDR3 DNA: TGCAGTGCTAGATCCGGAGATACGCAGTATTTT

V gene: TRBV2
clone size: -
D gene: -
J gene: TRBJ2-1
CDR3 protein: CASNGIAVDNEQFF
CDR3 DNA: TGTGCCAGCAATGGGATAGCGGTCGACAATGAGCAGTTCTTC

V gene: TRBV11-3
clone size: -
D gene: TRBD1
J gene: TRBJ2-5
CDR3 protein: CASSFGQGETQYF
CDR3 DNA: TGTGCCAGCAGCTTCGGACAGGGAGAGACCCAGTACTTC

V gene: TRBV4-2
clone size: -
D gene: TRBD1
J gene: TRBJ1-1
CDR3 protein: CASSQPGTGYTEAFF
CDR3 DNA: TGTGCCAGCAGCCAGCCCGGGACAGGGTACACTGAAGCTTTCTTT

V gene: TRBV5-1
clone size: -
D gene: -
J gene: TRBJ2-7
CDR3 protein: CASRSAPQVYEQYF
CDR3 DNA: TGCGCCAGCAGATCAGCTCCTCAAGTTTACGAGCAGTACTTC

V gene: TRBV7-6
clone size: -
D gene: -
J gene: TRBJ1-2
CDR3 protein: CASSLAAGRGYTF
CDR3 DNA: TGTGCCAGCAGCTTAGCGGCGGGTCGCGGCTACACCTTC

V gene: TRBV5-1
clone size: -
D gene: -
J gene: TRBJ1-6
CDR3 protein: CASSTTTRTAENNSPLHF
CDR3 DNA: TGCGCCAGCAGCACGACTACTCGGACAGCGGAGAATAATTCACCCCTCCACTTT

V gene: TRBV6-5
clone size: -
D gene: -
J gene: TRBJ2-7
CDR3 protein: CASQGPRGGEQYF
CDR3 DNA: TGTGCCAGCCAAGGGCCCAGGGGAGGCGAGCAGTACTTC

V gene: TRBV27
clone size: few
D gene: -
J gene: TRBJ2-1
CDR3 protein: CASSFSGPYNEQFF
CDR3 DNA: TGTGCCAGCAGTTTCAGCGGCCCCTACAATGAGCAGTTCTTC

V gene: TRBV6-6
clone size: -
D gene: -
J gene: TRBJ2-7
CDR3 protein: CASSYSTQVGSYEQYF
CDR3 DNA: TGTGCCAGCAGTTACTCGACGCAGGTTGGCTCCTACGAGCAGTACTTC

V gene: TRBV28
clone size: -
D gene: TRBD2
J gene: TRBJ2-3
CDR3 protein: CASSSRRGGTDTQYF
CDR3 DNA: TGTGCCAGCAGTTCGCGCCGGGGGGGCACAGATACGCAGTATTTT

V gene: TRBV7-8
clone size: -
D gene: -
J gene: TRBJ2-7
CDR3 protein: CASSPHSYEQYF
CDR3 DNA: TGTGCCAGCAGCCCACATAGCTACGAGCAGTACTTC

V gene: TRBV9
clone size: -
D gene: -
J gene: TRBJ1-2
CDR3 protein: CASTLSSNYGYTF
CDR3 DNA: TGTGCCAGCACCCTAAGTTCCAACTATGGCTACACCTTC

V gene: TRBV15
clone size: once
D gene: -
J gene: TRBJ2-1
CDR3 protein: CATSRDIPGEPNEQFF
CDR3 DNA: TGTGCCACCAGCAGAGATATCCCGGGAGAACCCAATGAGCAGTTCTTC

V gene: TRBV30
clone size: -
D gene: -
J gene: TRBJ2-7
CDR3 protein: CAWTESSYEQYF
CDR3 DNA: TGTGCCTGGACTGAGAGCTCCTACGAGCAGTACTTC

V gene: TRBV10-3
clone size: once
D gene: -
J gene: TRBJ2-2
CDR3 protein: CAISDRVGSNELFF
CDR3 DNA: TGTGCCATCAGTGACAGGGTTGGGAGTAACGAGCTGTTTTTT

V gene: TRBV6-1
clone size: -
D gene: TRBD1
J gene: TRBJ2-1
CDR3 protein: CASSEGTGAYNEQFF
CDR3 DNA: TGTGCCAGCAGTGAGGGGACAGGGGCTTACAATGAGCAGTTCTTC

V gene: TRBV28
clone size: -
D gene: -
J gene: TRBJ1-5
CDR3 protein: CASRVPNQPQHF
CDR3 DNA: TGTGCCAGCAGGGTCCCAAATCAGCCCCAGCATTTT

V gene: TRBV18
clone size: -
D gene: TRBD2
J gene: TRBJ2-5
CDR3 protein: CASSPLPVTSGSEETQYF
CDR3 DNA: TGTGCCAGCTCACCGCTTCCAGTGACTAGCGGGAGTGAGGAGACCCAGTACTTC

V gene: TRBV2
clone size: -
D gene: TRBD1
J gene: TRBJ2-7
CDR3 protein: CASSEALTGGDEQYF
CDR3 DNA: TGTGCCAGCAGTGAAGCGTTGACAGGGGGCGACGAGCAGTACTTC

V gene: TRBV4-1
clone size: -
D gene: -
J gene: TRBJ2-5
CDR3 protein: CASSRASWGNQETQYF
CDR3 DNA: TGCGCCAGCAGCCGAGCTAGTTGGGGGAACCAAGAGACCCAGTACTTC

V gene: TRBV9
clone size: -
D gene: -
J gene: TRBJ2-7
CDR3 protein: CASSGEDSSYEQYF
CDR3 DNA: TGTGCCAGCAGCGGAGAGGACAGCTCCTACGAGCAGTACTTC

V gene: TRBV5-1
clone size: -
D gene: -
J gene: TRBJ2-1
CDR3 protein: CASSLVSGREFYEQFF
CDR3 DNA: TGCGCCAGCAGCTTGGTTTCTGGGCGCGAATTCTATGAGCAGTTCTTC

V gene: TRBV30
clone size: once
D gene: -
J gene: TRBJ1-2
CDR3 protein: CAWSVSDRPFGGYTF
CDR3 DNA: TGTGCCTGGAGTGTAAGTGACAGGCCCTTTGGCGGCTACACCTTC

V gene: TRBV9
clone size: -
D gene: TRBD2
J gene: TRBJ2-2
CDR3 protein: CASSPTRGEGGELFF
CDR3 DNA: TGTGCCAGCAGCCCAACTCGGGGGGAGGGCGGGGAGCTGTTTTTT

V gene: TRBV9
clone size: -
D gene: TRBD1
J gene: TRBJ2-2
CDR3 protein: CASSVRDRGLAGELFF
CDR3 DNA: TGTGCCAGCAGCGTAAGGGACAGGGGGCTAGCCGGGGAGCTGTTTTTT

V gene: TRBV2
clone size: -
D gene: -
J gene: TRBJ2-7
CDR3 protein: CASSLGVTPYEQYF
CDR3 DNA: TGTGCCAGCAGCCTGGGGGTTACTCCGTACGAGCAGTACTTC

V gene: TRBV12-5
clone size: few
D gene: -
J gene: TRBJ2-7
CDR3 protein: CASGLSHEQYF
CDR3 DNA: TGTGCTAGTGGTTTGAGCCACGAGCAGTACTTC

V gene: TRBV6-5
clone size: -
D gene: TRBD1
J gene: TRBJ2-7
CDR3 protein: CASRSGTGKDEQYF
CDR3 DNA: TGTGCCAGCAGGTCCGGGACAGGCAAGGACGAGCAGTACTTC

V gene: TRBV2
clone size: -
D gene: -
J gene: TRBJ1-4
CDR3 protein: CASSSRDLAGEKLFF
CDR3 DNA: TGTGCCAGCAGCAGCCGGGACCTCGCGGGTGAAAAACTGTTTTTT

V gene: TRBV30
clone size: -
D gene: TRBD1
J gene: TRBJ1-5
CDR3 protein: CAWSGGQGFNQPQHF
CDR3 DNA: TGTGCCTGGAGTGGAGGACAGGGTTTTAATCAGCCCCAGCATTTT

V gene: TRBV23-1
clone size: -
D gene: -
J gene: TRBJ1-4
CDR3 protein: CASSQKALEERAEKLFF
CDR3 DNA: TGCGCCAGCAGTCAAAAAGCCTTAGAAGAGAGAGCTGAAAAACTGTTTTTT

V gene: TRBV5-1
clone size: -
D gene: -
J gene: TRBJ1-5
CDR3 protein: CASSEQGDQPQHF
CDR3 DNA: TGCGCCAGCAGCGAACAGGGCGATCAGCCCCAGCATTTT